This T cell receptor (beta chain) was retrieved from a study of control samples from healthy donors and cancer patients. V lost 2 bases and J 5 bases, leaving 6 bases between the germline ends. CDR1 MDHEN and CDR2 SYDVKM come from the germline V gene. CDR3 length equals 12 residues. Sequenced by immunoSEQ multiplex PCR; TCRdb stores in-frame clones only, minus some. Here the sample spans roughly 80,000 clones, about 90% being singletons. The gene calls are TRBV28 and TRBJ1-2, with D possibly matching TRBD1 (5 bases). The sequence was obtained from a man aged 50 or older in good health. The sample consisted of blood. CDR3 coding DNA: TGTGCCAGCAGTTTAGGACATTATGGCTACACCTTC. It yields the protein CASSLGHYGYTF.